The source of this TCR beta chain is a study of blood T cell repertoires in COVID-19. This CDR3 spans 16 amino acids. Trimming took 4 bases from V and 7 from J, leaving 22 bases between them. Germline V CDR1 and CDR2: SGHTA, FQGNSA. Profiling relied on immunoSEQ multiplex PCR, and the TCRdb table lists in-frame clones only, not all of them. There are about 220,000 clones in the sample; roughly 80% occur only once, and about 20% lies in the top ten. The rearrangement joins TRBV7-2 to TRBJ1-2; D call uncertain. The TCR comes from a man aged 30-40 years with active or convalescent COVID-19. Sequenced sample: peripheral blood. The CDR3 coding sequence is TGTGCCAGCAGCTCGGTTTCGTCCGTCCCTGGTAGTGGCTACACCTTC. Its translation is CASSSVSSVPGSGYTF.